What follows are 10 T cell receptor beta chains derived from one specimen sequenced in a study of shared clonotypes between healthy human individuals. Clones were read by immunoSEQ multiplex PCR, and TCRdb kept only the in-frame ones, dropping some. The sample consists of around 690,000 clones, about 92% of them appearing once. Material for sequencing was memory CD8+ T cells from PBMCs. Specified subset: CD45RO+ cells pooled with CCR7-negative TemRA cells. The receptor source for this set is a man aged 18-30 years in good health. Some clones in this sample may be carry-over from other donors' samples.

CDR3 sequence reads: CASSLDARPPRGEQFF. CDR3 nucleotides: TGTGCCAGCAGCTTAGACGCCCGCCCTCCCCGGGGTGAGCAGTTCTTC. The chain is built from TRBV7-9 and TRBJ2-1; the D gene is possibly TRBD2 (5 bases). Germline V lookup: CDR1 SEHNR, CDR2 FQNEAQ (reference sequence). V dropped 1 base and J dropped 9 bases, with 19 bases sitting between them. The CDR3 is made up of 16 amino acids.

The rearrangement joins TRBV28 to TRBJ1-6; D ambiguous. The CDR3 length is 15 residues. CDR1 is MDHEN and CDR2 is SYDVKM in the germline V gene. V was trimmed by 1 base and J by 6 bases, leaving 10 bases between them. The CDR3 reads CASSLSTGSNSPLHF. CDR3 bases: TGTGCCAGCAGTTTATCTACGGGATCTAATTCACCCCTCCACTTT. The entire variable domain, with the rest obtained from reference TRBV28 and TRBJ1-6, is as follows: DVKVTQSSRYLVKRTGEKVFLECVQDMDHENMFWYRQDPGLGLRLIYFSYDVKMKEKGDIPEGYSVSREKKERFSLILESASTNQTSMYLCASSLSTGSNSPLHFGNGTRLTVT.

The V and J genes are TRBV6-1 and TRBJ2-7; D is unclear. Germline values: CDR1 MNHNS, CDR2 SASEGT. The CDR3 extends over 13 amino acids. Deletions cut 4 bases from V and 3 bases from J, with 10 bases between. The DNA of the CDR3 is TGTGCCAGCAGTGTGGGTTTTGACTACGAGCAGTACTTC. Amino acid sequence: CASSVGFDYEQYF.

In DNA form, the CDR3 reads TGTGCCAGCAGCGCGACAGGGGCTAACTATGGCTACACCTTC. Protein sequence: CASSATGANYGYTF. This chain uses TRBV9 with TRBJ1-2; TRBD1 matches at 8 bases. The junction had 1 base not matched to a gene; V was cut back by 3 bases and J by 0 bases. Germline lookup yields CDR1 SGDLS and CDR2 YYNGEE. The CDR3 contains 14 residues.

The CDR3 loop reads CASSLSPTVKWVYEQYF. Here the CDR3 DNA reads TGTGCCAGCAGCCTATCCCCTACGGTTAAGTGGGTCTACGAGCAGTACTTC. The chain employs TRBV7-9 and TRBJ2-7; no definite D call. In germline, CDR1 is SEHNR, CDR2 FQNEAQ (reference sequence). With 5 bases removed from V and 3 bases from J, the gap between germline ends came to 23 bases. This CDR3 comprises 17 residues.

The chain links TRBV28 to TRBJ2-7; 12 nucleotides match TRBD2. Trimming cost V 0 bases and J 0 bases; bases outside gene matches: 3. This CDR3 has 17 amino acids. Germline CDR1 MDHEN, CDR2 SYDVKM. This chain's CDR3 is CASSLWTSGGPSYEQYF. DNA for the CDR3: TGTGCCAGCAGTTTATGGACTAGCGGGGGACCCTCCTACGAGCAGTACTTC.

This chain connects TRBV7-6 to TRBJ2-2; a possible D gene is TRBD1 (7 bases). CDR1 and CDR2 (germline): SGHVS, FNYEAQ. The CDR3 has 17 residues. The V end was cut by 5 bases, the J end by 1 base, with 17 bases between. The CDR3 loop reads CASSRGGGSMNTGELFF. CDR3 nucleotide sequence: TGTGCCAGCAGCCGCGGAGGGGGCTCCATGAACACCGGGGAGCTGTTTTTT.

The V gene is TRBV11-2, the J gene TRBJ2-5; possibly TRBD1 for D (6 bases). The V and J ends lost 3 bases and 9 bases respectively, with 20 bases between them. The CDR3 runs to 15 residues. Germline CDR1 reads SGHAT; CDR2 reads FQNNGV. The CDR3 is CASSFSGPLSGAQYF. CDR3 in DNA: TGTGCCAGCAGCTTTAGTGGACCGCTTTCAGGGGCCCAGTACTTC.

V and J are TRBV15 and TRBJ2-7, with unresolved D. Trimming removed 8 bases from V and 2 bases from J, with 13 bases in between. The length of the CDR3 is 13 residues. The germline CDR1 and CDR2 sequences are LNHNV and YYDKDF (reference sequence). CDR3 DNA: TGTGCCACCCGCCGTAGGGCGACCTACGAGCAGTACTTC. Translating it yields CATRRRATYEQYF.

The chain carries TRBV7-9 and TRBJ1-4; D is unclear. The CDR3 runs to 12 residues. In germline, CDR1 is SEHNR, CDR2 FQNEAQ (reference sequence). The V end was cut by 5 bases, the J end by 5 bases, with 6 bases between. DNA of the CDR3: TGTGCCAGCAGCGCCGGGAATGAAAAACTGTTTTTT. Protein product: CASSAGNEKLFF.